The 2 T cell receptor beta chains in this list originate from one sample, sequenced in a study of blood T cell repertoires in COVID-19. This table comes from immunoSEQ multiplex PCR, and its TCRdb copy is limited to in-frame clones, with some not included. The repertoire consists of under 200,000 clones, with less than 80% occurring once and the leading ten covering roughly 19%. Sequenced sample: PBMCs or T cells enriched from blood (not recorded which). These receptor sequences come from a woman in her seventies in a cohort exposed to, infected with or recovered from COVID-19 (not recorded which).

The chain uses TRBV29-1 and TRBJ2-7, with D possibly matching TRBD1 (5 bases). This CDR3 has 14 amino acids. The V gene's germline CDR1 is SQVTM and CDR2 ANQGSEA. Trimming left V 3 bases short and J 9 bases short, with 21 bases between. CDR3 sequence: CSVESAETETGQYF. The CDR3 DNA reads as TGCAGCGTTGAGAGCGCCGAGACAGAAACAGGGCAGTACTTC.

The count of this clone is one. This chain connects TRBV9 to TRBJ1-2; no clear D gene. CDR1 is SGDLS, CDR2 YYNGEE, per germline. V dropped 1 base and J dropped 3 bases, with 10 bases sitting between them. The CDR3 has 14 amino acids. CDR3 in amino acids: CASSVIPGDYGYTF. The CDR3 DNA is TGTGCCAGCAGCGTAATACCGGGAGACTATGGCTACACCTTC. The full variable domain, in which reference TRBV9 and TRBJ1-2 provide the parts outside the CDR3, is DSGVTQTPKHLITATGQRVTLRCSPRSGDLSVYWYQQSLDQGLQFLIQYYNGEERAKGNILERFSAQQFPDLHSELNLSSLELGDSALYFCASSVIPGDYGYTFGSGTRLTVV.